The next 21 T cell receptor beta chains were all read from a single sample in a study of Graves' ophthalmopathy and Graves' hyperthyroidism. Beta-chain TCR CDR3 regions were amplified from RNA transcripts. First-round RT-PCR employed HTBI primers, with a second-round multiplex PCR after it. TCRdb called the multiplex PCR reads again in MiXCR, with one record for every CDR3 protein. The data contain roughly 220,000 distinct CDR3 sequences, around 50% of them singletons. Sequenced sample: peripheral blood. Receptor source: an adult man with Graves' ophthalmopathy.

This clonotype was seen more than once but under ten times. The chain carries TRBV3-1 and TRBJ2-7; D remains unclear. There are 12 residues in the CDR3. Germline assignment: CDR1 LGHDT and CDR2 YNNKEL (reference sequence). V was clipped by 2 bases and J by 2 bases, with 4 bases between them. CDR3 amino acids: CASSQLPYEQYF. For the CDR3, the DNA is TGTGCCAGCAGCCAACTTCCCTACGAGCAGTACTTC.

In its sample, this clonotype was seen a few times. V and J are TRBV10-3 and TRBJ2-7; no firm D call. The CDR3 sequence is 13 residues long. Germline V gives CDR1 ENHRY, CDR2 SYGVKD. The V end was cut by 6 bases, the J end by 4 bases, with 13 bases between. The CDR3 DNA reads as TGTGCCATCAGGGAATTCCTTGAATACGAGCAGTACTTC. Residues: CAIREFLEYEQYF.

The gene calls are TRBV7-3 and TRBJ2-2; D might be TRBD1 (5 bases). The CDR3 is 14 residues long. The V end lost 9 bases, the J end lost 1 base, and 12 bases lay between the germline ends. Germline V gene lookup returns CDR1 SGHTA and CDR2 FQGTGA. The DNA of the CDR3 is TGTGCCAGTAATCCAGGGCTGAACACCGGGGAGCTGTTTTTT. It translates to CASNPGLNTGELFF.

CDR3 in DNA: TGTGCCATCAGGGGGAGGGACTCAGGCTACGAGCAGTACTTC. It translates to CAIRGRDSGYEQYF. V gene TRBV10-3 combines with J gene TRBJ2-7, with TRBD2 identical over 7 bases. The CDR3 totals 14 residues. The germline CDR1 and CDR2 sequences are ENHRY and SYGVKD. After removal of 6 bases from V and 3 bases from J, the junction contained 8 bases not matched to a gene.

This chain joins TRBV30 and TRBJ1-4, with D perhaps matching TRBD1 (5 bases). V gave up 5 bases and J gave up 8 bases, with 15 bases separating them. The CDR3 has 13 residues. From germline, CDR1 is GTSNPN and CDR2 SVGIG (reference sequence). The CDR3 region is CAWDTGGLEKLFF. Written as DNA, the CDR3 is TGTGCCTGGGACACAGGAGGCCTAGAAAAACTGTTTTTT.

The CDR3 sequence is CASSHTTDEQFF. DNA for the CDR3: TGTGCCAGCAGCCACACGACGGATGAGCAGTTCTTC. The V call is TRBV10-3, the J call TRBJ2-7; D is unclear. The J call is uncertain, as TRBJ2-1 better fits the DNA end. Looked up from germline, CDR1 is ENHRY and CDR2 is SYGVKD. The CDR3 is made up of 12 amino acids.

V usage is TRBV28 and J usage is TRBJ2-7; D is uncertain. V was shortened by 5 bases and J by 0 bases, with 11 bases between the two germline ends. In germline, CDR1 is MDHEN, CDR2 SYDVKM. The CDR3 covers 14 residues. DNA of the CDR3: TGTGCCAGCAGTCCAGTACCGAGCTCCTACGAGCAGTACTTC. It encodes CASSPVPSSYEQYF.

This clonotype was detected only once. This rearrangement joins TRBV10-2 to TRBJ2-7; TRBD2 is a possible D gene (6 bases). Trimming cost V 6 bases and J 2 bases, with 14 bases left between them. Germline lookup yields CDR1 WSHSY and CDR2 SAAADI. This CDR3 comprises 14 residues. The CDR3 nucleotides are TGCGCCAGCAGCCATCCGGGGGTCACCTACGAGCAGTACTTC. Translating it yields CASSHPGVTYEQYF.

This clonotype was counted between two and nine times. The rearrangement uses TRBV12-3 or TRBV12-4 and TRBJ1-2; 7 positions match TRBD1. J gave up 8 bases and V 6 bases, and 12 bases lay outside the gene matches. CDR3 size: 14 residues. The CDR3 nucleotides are TGTGCCAGCAGCCCTGACAGGGTTTTCTTGGGCTACACCTTC. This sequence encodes CASSPDRVFLGYTF.

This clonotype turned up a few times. The CDR3: CSVEGAAGELFF. The CDR3 nucleotides are TGCAGCGTTGAGGGGGCGGCCGGGGAGCTGTTTTTT. This chain uses TRBV29-1 with TRBJ2-2, with a tentative D call TRBD1 (6 bases). This CDR3 spans 12 amino acids. V gave up 3 bases and J gave up 6 bases, with 8 bases separating them. Looked up from germline, CDR1 is SQVTM and CDR2 is ANQGSEA.

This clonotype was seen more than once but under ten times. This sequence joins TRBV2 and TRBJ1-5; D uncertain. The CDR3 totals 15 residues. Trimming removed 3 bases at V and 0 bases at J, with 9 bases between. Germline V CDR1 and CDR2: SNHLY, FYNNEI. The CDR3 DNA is TGTGCCAGCAGTGACTGGGGTTATAGCAATCAGCCCCAGCATTTT. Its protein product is CASSDWGYSNQPQHF.

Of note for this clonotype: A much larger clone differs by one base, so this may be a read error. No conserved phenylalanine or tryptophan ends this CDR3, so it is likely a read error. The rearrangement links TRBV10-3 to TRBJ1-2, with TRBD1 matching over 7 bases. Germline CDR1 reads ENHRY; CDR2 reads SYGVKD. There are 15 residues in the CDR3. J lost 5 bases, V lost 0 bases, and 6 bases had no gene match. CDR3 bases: TGTGCCATCAGTGAGTCCGGACAGGCCCCATATGGCTACACCCTC. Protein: CAISESGQAPYGYTL.

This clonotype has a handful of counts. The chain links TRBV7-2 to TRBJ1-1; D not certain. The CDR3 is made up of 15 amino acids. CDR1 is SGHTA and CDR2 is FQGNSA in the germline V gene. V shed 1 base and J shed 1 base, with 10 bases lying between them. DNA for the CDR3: TGTGCCAGCAGCTTAGTTCAAGACGGGAACACTGAAGCTTTCTTT. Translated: CASSLVQDGNTEAFF. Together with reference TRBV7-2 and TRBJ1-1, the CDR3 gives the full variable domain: GAGVSQSPSNKVTEKGKDVELRCDPISGHTALYWYRQSLGQGLEFLIYFQGNSAPDKSGLPSDRFSAERTGGSVSTLTIQRTQQEDSAVYLCASSLVQDGNTEAFFGQGTRLTVV.

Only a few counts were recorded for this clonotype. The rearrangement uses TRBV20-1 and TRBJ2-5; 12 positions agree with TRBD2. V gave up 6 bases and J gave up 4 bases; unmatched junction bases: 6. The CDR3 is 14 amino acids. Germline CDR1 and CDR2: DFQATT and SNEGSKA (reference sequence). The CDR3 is CSAPTSGSGETQYF. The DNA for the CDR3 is TGCAGTGCCCCGACTAGCGGGAGTGGAGAGACCCAGTACTTC.

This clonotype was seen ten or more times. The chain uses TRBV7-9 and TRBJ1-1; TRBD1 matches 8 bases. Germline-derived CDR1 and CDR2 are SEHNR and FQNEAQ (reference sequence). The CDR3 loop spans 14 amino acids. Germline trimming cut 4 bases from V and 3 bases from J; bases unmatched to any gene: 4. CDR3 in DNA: TGTGCCAGCAGCTCCCCGGACAGGGACACTGAAGCTTTCTTT. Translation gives CASSSPDRDTEAFF.

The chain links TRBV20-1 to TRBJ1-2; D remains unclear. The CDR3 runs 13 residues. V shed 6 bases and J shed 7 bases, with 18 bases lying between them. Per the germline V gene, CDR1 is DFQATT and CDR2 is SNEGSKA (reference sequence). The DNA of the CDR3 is TGCAGTGCCACCCCCCGAGACACGGGTGGCTACACCTTC. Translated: CSATPRDTGGYTF.

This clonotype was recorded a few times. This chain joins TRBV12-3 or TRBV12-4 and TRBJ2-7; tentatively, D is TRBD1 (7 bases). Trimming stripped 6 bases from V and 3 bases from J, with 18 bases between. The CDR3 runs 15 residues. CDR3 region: CASSYGPGGSYEQYF. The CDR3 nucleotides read TGTGCCAGCAGCTACGGACCAGGGGGGAGCTACGAGCAGTACTTC.

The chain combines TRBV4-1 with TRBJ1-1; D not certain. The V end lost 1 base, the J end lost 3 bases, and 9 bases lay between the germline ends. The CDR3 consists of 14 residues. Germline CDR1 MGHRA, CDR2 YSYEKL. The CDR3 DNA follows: TGCGCCAGCAGCCAAGGGTGGTGGTACACTGAAGCTTTCTTT. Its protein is CASSQGWWYTEAFF.

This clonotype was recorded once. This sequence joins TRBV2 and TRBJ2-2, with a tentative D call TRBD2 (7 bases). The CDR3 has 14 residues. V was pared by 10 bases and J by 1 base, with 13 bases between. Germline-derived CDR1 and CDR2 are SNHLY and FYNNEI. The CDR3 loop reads CATKGGVNTGELFF. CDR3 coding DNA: TGTGCCACTAAGGGGGGGGTGAACACCGGGGAGCTGTTTTTT.

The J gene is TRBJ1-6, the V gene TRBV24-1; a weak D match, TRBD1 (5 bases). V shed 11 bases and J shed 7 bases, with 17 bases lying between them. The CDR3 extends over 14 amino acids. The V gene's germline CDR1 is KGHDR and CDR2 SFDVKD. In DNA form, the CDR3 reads TGTGCCAGCTCACCAACCAGGGCAAATTCACCCCTCCACTTT. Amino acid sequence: CASSPTRANSPLHF.

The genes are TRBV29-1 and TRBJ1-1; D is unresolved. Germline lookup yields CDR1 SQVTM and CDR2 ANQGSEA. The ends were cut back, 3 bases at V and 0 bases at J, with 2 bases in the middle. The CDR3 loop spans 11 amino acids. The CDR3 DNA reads TGCAGCGTTGATATGAACACTGAAGCTTTCTTT. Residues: CSVDMNTEAFF.